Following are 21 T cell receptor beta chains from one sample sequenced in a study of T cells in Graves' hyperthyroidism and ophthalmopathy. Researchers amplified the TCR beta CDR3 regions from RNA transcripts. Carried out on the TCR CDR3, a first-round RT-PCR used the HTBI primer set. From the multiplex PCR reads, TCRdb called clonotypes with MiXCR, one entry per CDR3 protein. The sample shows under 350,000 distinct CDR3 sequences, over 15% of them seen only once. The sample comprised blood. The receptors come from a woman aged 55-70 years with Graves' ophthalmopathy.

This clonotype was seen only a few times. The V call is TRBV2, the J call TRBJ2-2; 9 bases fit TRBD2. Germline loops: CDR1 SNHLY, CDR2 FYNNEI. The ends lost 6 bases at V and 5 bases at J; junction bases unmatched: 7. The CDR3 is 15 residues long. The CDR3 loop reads CASRGLALKTGELFF. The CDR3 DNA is TGTGCCAGCAGGGGACTAGCTCTTAAGACCGGGGAGCTGTTTTTT.

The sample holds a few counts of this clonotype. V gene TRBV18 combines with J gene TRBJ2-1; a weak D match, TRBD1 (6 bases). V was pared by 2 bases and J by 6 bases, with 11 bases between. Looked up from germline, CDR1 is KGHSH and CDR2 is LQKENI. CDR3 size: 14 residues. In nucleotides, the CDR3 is TGTGCCAGCTCACCATCCGCAGGGGCCAATGAGCAGTTCTTC. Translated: CASSPSAGANEQFF.

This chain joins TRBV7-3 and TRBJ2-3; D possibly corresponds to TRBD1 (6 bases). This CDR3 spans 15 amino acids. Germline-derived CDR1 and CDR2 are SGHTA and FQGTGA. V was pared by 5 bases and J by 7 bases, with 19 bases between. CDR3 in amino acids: CASSPGQPGLYTQYF. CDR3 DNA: TGTGCCAGCAGCCCCGGACAGCCTGGGTTGTATACGCAGTATTTT.

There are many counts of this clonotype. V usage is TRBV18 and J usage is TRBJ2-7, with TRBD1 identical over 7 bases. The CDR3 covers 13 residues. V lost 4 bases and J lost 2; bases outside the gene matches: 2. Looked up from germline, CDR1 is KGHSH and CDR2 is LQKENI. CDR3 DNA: TGTGCCAGCTCACGGGACAGTACCTACGAGCAGTACTTC. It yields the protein CASSRDSTYEQYF.

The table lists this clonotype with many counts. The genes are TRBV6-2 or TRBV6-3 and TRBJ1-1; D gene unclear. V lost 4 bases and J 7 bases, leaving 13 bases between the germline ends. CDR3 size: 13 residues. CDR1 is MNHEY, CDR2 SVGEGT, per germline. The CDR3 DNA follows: TGTGCCAGCAGTTTCAACCTAGCAAGTGAAGCTTTCTTT. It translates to CASSFNLASEAFF.

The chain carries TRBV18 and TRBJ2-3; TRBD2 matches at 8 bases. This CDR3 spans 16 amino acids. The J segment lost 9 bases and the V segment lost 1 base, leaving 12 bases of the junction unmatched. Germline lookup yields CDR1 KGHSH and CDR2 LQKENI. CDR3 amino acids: CASSPLTMASGGTQYF. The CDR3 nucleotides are TGTGCCAGCTCACCACTCACTATGGCCAGCGGGGGCACGCAGTATTTT. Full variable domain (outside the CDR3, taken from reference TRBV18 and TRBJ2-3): NAGVMQNPRHLVRRRGQEARLRCSPMKGHSHVYWYRQLPEEGLKFMVYLQKENIIDESGMPKERFSAEFPKEGPSILRIQQVVRGDSAAYFCASSPLTMASGGTQYFGPGTRLTVL.

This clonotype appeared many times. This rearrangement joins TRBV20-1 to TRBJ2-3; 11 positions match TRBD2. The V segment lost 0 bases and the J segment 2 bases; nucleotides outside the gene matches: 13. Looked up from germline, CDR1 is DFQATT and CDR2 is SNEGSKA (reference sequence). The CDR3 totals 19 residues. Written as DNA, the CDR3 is TGCAGTGCTAGAGATAAAGAGGGGAGACTAGCGGGGTTCACAGATACGCAGTATTTT. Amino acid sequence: CSARDKEGRLAGFTDTQYF.

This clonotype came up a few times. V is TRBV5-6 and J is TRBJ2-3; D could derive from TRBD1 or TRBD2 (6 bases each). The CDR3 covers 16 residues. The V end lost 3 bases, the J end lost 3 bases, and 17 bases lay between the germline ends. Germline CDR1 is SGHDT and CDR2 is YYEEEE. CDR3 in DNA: TGTGCCAGCAGCTCCGGGGGCCCCCGGTGGACAGATACGCAGTATTTT. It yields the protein CASSSGGPRWTDTQYF.

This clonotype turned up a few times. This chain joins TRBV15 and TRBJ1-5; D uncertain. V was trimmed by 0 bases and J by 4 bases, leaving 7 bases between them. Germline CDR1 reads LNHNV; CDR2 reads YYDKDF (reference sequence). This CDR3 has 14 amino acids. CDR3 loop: CATSRDGRNQPQHF. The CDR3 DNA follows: TGTGCCACCAGCAGAGATGGGAGGAATCAGCCCCAGCATTTT. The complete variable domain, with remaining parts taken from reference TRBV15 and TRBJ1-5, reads DAMVIQNPRYQVTQFGKPVTLSCSQTLNHNVMYWYQQKSSQAPKLLFHYYDKDFNNEADTPDNFQSRRPNTSFCFLDIRSPGLGDTAMYLCATSRDGRNQPQHFGDGTRLSIL.

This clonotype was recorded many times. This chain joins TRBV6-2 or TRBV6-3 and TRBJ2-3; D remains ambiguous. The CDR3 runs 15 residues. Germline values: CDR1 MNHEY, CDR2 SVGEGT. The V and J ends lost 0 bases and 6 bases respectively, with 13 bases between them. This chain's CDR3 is CASSYSNYRRDTQYF. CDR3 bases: TGTGCCAGCAGTTACTCTAACTATCGCAGGGATACGCAGTATTTT.

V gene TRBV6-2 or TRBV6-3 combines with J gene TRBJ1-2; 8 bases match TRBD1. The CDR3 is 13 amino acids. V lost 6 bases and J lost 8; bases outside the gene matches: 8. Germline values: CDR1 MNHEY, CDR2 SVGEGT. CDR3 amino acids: CASRDGQGYGYTF. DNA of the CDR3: TGTGCCAGCAGGGACGGACAGGGATACGGCTACACCTTC.

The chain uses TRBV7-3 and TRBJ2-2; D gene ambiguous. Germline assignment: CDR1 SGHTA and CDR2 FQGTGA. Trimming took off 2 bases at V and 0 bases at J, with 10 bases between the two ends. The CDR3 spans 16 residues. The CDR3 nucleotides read TGTGCCAGCAGCTTACACTCGTACACGAACACCGGGGAGCTGTTTTTT. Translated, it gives CASSLHSYTNTGELFF.

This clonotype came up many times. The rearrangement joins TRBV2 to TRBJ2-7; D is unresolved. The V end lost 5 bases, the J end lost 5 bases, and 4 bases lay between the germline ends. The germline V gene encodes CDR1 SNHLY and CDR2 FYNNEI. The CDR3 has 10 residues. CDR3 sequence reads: CASSLDEQYF. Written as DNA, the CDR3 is TGTGCCAGCAGTTTGGACGAGCAGTACTTC.

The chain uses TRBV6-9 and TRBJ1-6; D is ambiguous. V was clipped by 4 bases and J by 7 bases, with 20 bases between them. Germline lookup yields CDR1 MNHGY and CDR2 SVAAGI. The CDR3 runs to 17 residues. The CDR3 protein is CASSSPQLGFFNSPLHF. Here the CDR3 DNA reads TGTGCCAGCAGTTCCCCACAACTCGGGTTTTTCAATTCACCCCTCCACTTT.

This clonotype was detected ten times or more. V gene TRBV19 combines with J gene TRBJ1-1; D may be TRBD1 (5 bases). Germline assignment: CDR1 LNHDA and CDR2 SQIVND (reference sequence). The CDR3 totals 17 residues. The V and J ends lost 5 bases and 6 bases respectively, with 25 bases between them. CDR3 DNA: TGTGCCAGTAGTCCCAGTATATGGGTTGACGGGGACTCTGAAGCTTTCTTT. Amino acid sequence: CASSPSIWVDGDSEAFF.

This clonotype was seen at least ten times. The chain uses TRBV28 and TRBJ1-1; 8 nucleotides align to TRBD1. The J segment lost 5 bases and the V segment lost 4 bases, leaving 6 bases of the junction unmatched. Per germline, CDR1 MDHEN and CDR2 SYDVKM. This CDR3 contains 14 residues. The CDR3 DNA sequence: TGTGCCAGCAGTTGGCGGACAGGGATGACTGAAGCTTTCTTT. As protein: CASSWRTGMTEAFF.

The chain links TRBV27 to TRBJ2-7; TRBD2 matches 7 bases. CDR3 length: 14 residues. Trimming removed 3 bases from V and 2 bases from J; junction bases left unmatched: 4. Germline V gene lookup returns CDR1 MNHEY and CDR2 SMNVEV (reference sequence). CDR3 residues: CASSLGGSTYEQYF. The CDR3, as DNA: TGTGCCAGCAGTTTGGGGGGGTCGACCTACGAGCAGTACTTC.

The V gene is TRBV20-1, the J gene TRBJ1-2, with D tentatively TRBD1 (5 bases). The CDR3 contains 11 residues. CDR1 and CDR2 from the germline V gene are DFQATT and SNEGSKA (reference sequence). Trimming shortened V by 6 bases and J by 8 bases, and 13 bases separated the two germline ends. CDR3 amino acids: CSADQGWGYTF. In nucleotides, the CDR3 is TGCAGTGCGGATCAGGGATGGGGCTACACCTTC.

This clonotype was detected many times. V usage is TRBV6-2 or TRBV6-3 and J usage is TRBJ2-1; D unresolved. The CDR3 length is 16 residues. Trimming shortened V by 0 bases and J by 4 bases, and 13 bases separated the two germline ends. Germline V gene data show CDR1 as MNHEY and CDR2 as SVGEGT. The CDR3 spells CASSYSIGIGYNEQFF. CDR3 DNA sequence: TGTGCCAGCAGTTACTCGATTGGGATTGGGTACAATGAGCAGTTCTTC.

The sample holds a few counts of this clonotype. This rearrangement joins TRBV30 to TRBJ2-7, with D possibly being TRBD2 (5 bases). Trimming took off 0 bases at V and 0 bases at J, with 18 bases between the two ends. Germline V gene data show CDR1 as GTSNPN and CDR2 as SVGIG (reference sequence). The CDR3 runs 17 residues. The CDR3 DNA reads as TGTGCCTGGAGTGTAGGGAGCCTAAGGAGGAGCTCCTACGAGCAGTACTTC. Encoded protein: CAWSVGSLRRSSYEQYF.

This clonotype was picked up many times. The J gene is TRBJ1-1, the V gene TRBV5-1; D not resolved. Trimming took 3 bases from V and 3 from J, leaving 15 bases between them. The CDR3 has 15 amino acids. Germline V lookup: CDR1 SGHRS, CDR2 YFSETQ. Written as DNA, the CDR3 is TGCGCCAGCAGCTCCCAGGACTCCCGGGACACTGAAGCTTTCTTT. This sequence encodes CASSSQDSRDTEAFF.